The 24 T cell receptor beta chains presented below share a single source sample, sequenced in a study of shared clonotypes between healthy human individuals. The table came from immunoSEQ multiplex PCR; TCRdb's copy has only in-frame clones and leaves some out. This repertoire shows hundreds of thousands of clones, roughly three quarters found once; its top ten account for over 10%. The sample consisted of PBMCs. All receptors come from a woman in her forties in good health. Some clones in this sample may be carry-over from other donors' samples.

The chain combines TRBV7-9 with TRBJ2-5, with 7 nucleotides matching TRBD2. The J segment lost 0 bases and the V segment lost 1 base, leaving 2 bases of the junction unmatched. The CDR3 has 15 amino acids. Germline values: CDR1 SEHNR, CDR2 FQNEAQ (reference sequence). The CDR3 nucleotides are TGTGCCAGCAGCTTAGATGGGACTAACCAAGAGACCCAGTACTTC. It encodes CASSLDGTNQETQYF.

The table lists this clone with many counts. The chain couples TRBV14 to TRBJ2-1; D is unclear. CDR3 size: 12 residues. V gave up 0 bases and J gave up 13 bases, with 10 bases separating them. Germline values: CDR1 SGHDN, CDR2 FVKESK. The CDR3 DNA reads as TGTGCCAGCAGCCAAGAAGGACCTCACCAGTTCTTC. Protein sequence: CASSQEGPHQFF.

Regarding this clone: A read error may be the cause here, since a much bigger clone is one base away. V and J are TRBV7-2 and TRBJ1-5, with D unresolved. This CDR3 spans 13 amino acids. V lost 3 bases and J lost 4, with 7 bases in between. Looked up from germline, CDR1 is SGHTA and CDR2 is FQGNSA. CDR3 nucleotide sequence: TGTGCCAGCAGCTTTTCCGAGAATCAGCCCCAGCATTTT. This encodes CASSFSENQPQHF.

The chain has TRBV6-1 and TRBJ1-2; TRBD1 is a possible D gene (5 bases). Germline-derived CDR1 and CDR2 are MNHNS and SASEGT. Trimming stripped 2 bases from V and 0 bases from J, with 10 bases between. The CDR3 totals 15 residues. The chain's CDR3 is CASSEWDAANYGYTF. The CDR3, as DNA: TGTGCCAGCAGTGAATGGGACGCAGCTAACTATGGCTACACCTTC.

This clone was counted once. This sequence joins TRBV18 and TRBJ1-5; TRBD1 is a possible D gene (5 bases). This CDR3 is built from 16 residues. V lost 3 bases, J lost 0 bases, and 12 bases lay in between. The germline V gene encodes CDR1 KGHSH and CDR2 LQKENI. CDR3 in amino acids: CASSPSTVNSNQPQHF. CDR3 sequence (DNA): TGTGCCAGCTCACCTTCGACAGTAAATAGCAATCAGCCCCAGCATTTT.

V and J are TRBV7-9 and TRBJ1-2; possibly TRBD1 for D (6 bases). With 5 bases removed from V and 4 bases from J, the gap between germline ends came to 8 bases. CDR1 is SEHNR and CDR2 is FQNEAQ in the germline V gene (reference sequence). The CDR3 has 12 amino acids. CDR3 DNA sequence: TGTGCCAGCAGCCCGGACAGCTATGGCTACACCTTC. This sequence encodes CASSPDSYGYTF.

The CDR3: CASSLPGRRRYEQYF. CDR3 in DNA: TGTGCCAGCAGCTTGCCAGGGCGTCGTAGGTACGAGCAGTACTTC. The chain couples TRBV11-2 to TRBJ2-7, with a weak D call TRBD1 (5 bases). Trimming took off 3 bases at V and 4 bases at J, with 16 bases between the two ends. The CDR3 has 15 amino acids. Germline assignment: CDR1 SGHAT and CDR2 FQNNGV.

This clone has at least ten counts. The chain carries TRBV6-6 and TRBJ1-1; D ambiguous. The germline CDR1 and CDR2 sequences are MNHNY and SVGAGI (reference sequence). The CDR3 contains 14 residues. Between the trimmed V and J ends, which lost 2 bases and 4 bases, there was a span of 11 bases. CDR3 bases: TGTGCCAGCAGTTACAGGGTGGAAGGCACTGAAGCTTTCTTT. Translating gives CASSYRVEGTEAFF.

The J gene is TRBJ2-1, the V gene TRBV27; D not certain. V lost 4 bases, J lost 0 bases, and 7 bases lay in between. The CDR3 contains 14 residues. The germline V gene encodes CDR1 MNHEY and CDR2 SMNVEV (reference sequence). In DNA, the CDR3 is TGTGCCAGCAGTTGGGTTAGCTCCTACAATGAGCAGTTCTTC. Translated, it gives CASSWVSSYNEQFF.

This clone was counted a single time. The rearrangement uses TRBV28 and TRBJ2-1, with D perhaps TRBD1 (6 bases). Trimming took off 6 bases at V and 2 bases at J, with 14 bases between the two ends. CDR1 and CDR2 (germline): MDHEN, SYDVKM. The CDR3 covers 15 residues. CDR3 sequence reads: CASSHQGTPYNEQFF. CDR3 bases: TGTGCCAGCAGCCACCAGGGGACCCCCTACAATGAGCAGTTCTTC. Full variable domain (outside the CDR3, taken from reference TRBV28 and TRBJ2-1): DVKVTQSSRYLVKRTGEKVFLECVQDMDHENMFWYRQDPGLGLRLIYFSYDVKMKEKGDIPEGYSVSREKKERFSLILESASTNQTSMYLCASSHQGTPYNEQFFGPGTRLTVL.

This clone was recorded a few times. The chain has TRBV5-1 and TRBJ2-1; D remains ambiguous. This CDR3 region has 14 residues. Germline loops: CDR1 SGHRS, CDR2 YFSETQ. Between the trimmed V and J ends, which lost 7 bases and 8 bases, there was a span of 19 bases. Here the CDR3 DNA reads TGCGCCAGCTCTATCAGAAGGGCAAGGGATGAGCAGTTCTTC. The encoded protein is CASSIRRARDEQFF.

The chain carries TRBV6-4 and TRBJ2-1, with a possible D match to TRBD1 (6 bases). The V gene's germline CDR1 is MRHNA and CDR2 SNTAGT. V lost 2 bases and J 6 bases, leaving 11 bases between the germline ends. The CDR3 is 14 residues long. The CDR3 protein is CASSDGGDINEQFF. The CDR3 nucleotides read TGTGCCAGCAGTGACGGGGGCGATATCAATGAGCAGTTCTTC.

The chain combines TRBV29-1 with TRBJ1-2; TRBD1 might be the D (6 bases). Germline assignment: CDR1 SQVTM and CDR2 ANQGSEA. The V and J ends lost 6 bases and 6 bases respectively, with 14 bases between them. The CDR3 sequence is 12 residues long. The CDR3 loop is CSVSDRRNGYTF. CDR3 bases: TGCAGCGTATCCGACAGGCGTAATGGCTACACCTTC. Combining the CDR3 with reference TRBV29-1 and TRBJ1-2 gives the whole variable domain SAVISQKPSRDICQRGTSLTIQCQVDSQVTMMFWYRQQPGQSLTLIATANQGSEATYESGFVIDKFPISRPNLTFSTLTVSNMSPEDSSIYLCSVSDRRNGYTFGSGTRLTVV.

The CDR3 is CASSRGTGQETQYF. CDR3 sequence (DNA): TGTGCCAGCAGCAGAGGGACAGGCCAAGAGACCCAGTACTTC. The chain employs TRBV7-9 and TRBJ2-5; the match to TRBD1 covers 8 bases. V shed 5 bases, J shed 1 base, and the junction held 3 bases outside the gene matches. The CDR3 length is 14 residues. Germline loops: CDR1 SEHNR, CDR2 FQNEAQ (reference sequence).

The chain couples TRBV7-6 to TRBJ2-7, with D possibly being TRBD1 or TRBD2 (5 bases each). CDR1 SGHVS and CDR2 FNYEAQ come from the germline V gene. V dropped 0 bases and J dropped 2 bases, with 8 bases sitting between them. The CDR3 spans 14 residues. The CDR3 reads CASSLAGPPYEQYF. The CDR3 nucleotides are TGTGCCAGCAGCTTAGCGGGACCGCCCTACGAGCAGTACTTC.

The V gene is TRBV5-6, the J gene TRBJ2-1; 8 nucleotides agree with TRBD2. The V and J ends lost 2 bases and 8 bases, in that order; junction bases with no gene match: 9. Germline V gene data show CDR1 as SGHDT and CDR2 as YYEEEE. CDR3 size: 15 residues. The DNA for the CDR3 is TGTGCCAGCAGCTTCCGACTAGCGCCTAGGGATGAGCAGTTCTTC. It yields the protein CASSFRLAPRDEQFF.

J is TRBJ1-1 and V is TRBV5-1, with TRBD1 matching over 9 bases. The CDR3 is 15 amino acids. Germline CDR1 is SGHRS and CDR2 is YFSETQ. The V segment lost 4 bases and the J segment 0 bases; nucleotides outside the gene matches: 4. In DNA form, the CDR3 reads TGCGCCAGCAGCCCCGGGACAGGGATGAACACTGAAGCTTTCTTT. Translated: CASSPGTGMNTEAFF.

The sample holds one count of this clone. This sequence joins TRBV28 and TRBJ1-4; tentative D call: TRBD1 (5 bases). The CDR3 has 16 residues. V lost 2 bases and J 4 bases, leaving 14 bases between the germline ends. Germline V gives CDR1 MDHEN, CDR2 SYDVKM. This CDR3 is CASSLRRLGVNEKLFF. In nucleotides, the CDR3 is TGTGCCAGCAGTTTACGCCGCTTGGGGGTTAATGAAAAACTGTTTTTT.

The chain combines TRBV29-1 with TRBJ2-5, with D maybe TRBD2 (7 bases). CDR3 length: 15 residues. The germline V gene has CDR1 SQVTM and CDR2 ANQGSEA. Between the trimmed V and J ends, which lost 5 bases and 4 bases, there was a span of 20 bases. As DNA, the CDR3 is TGCAGCGTTCAAAGGGTTGTAGGGGGGGGAGAGACCCAGTACTTC. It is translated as CSVQRVVGGGETQYF.

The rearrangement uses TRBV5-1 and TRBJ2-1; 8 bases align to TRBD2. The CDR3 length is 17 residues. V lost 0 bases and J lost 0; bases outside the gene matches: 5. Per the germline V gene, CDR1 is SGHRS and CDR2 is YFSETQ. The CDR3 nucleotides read TGCGCCAGCAGCTTGGGTTCGGGAGGGAGCTCCTACAATGAGCAGTTCTTC. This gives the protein CASSLGSGGSSYNEQFF.

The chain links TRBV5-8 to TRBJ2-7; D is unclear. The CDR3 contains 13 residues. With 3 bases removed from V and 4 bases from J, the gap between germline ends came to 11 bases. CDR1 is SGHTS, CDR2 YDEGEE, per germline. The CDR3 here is CASSSLWGYEQYF. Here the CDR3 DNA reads TGTGCCAGCAGCTCCCTGTGGGGTTACGAGCAGTACTTC. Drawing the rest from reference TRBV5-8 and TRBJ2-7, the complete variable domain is EAGVTQSPTHLIKTRGQQATLRCSPISGHTSVYWYQQALGLGLQFLLWYDEGEERNRGNFPPRFSGRQFPNYSSELNVNALELEDSALYLCASSSLWGYEQYFGPGTRLTVT.

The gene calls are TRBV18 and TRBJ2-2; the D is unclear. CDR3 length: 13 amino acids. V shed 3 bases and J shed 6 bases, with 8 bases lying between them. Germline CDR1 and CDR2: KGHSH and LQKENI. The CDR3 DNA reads TGTGCCAGCTCACCTAGCCTCGCCGGGGAGCTGTTTTTT. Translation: CASSPSLAGELFF.

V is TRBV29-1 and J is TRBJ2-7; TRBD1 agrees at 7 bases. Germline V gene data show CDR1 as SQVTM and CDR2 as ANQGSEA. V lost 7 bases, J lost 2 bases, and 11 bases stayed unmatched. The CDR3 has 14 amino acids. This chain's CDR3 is CSAGQATSAYEQYF. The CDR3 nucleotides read TGCAGCGCCGGACAGGCCACCAGCGCCTACGAGCAGTACTTC.

CDR3 coding DNA: TGTGCCAGCAGCCCCTCAGGGCCGGCCCGGGGCTACACCTTC. Amino acid sequence: CASSPSGPARGYTF. The chain joins TRBV7-2 to TRBJ1-2, with a possible D match to TRBD1 (5 bases). The CDR3 consists of 14 residues. V was pared by 5 bases and J by 8 bases, with 18 bases between. From germline, CDR1 is SGHTA and CDR2 FQGNSA.